Shown below are 26 T cell receptor beta chains from a single sample sequenced in a study of vaccination and CD4 T cells after COVID-19. Indicated treatment: roughly 10-day PBMC culture with coronavirus spike peptide pools or control peptides (ViraFEST assay). These receptors have no known antigen. The assay that was used to sequence DNA from cultured CD4+ T cells was the Oncomine TCR Beta short-read assay. TCRdb re-called the PCR reads through MiXCR, storing one row per CDR3 protein. The sample lists over 2,000 distinct CDR3 sequences, less than 40% occurring once. Sequenced sample: CD4+ T cells from blood, cultured in vitro. The receptors derive from a human donor who had recovered from COVID-19.

This chain connects TRBV12-3 or TRBV12-4 to TRBJ1-3, with D unresolved. V shed 6 bases and J shed 4 bases, with 16 bases lying between them. The CDR3 sequence is 15 residues long. CDR3 coding DNA: TGTGCCAGCAGCTCTCCTTTGGCAGGAGGAAACACCATATATTTT. It codes for CASSSPLAGGNTIYF.

This rearrangement joins TRBV30 to TRBJ2-2, with TRBD1 matching 9 bases. In germline, CDR1 is GTSNPN, CDR2 SVGIG (reference sequence). V trimming: 2 bases; J trimming: 1 base; junction bases outside the gene matches: 2. The CDR3 extends over 15 amino acids. The CDR3: CAWSYRGLNTGELFF. The CDR3 DNA sequence: TGTGCCTGGAGTTACAGGGGGCTGAACACCGGGGAGCTGTTTTTT.

The chain combines TRBV10-3 with TRBJ2-7; 7 positions match TRBD2. CDR1 and CDR2 from the germline V gene are ENHRY and SYGVKD. Germline trimming cut 7 bases from V and 0 bases from J; bases unmatched to any gene: 3. The length of the CDR3 is 13 residues. CDR3 amino acids: CAIKPGGSYEQYF. CDR3 DNA: TGTGCCATCAAACCGGGGGGCTCCTACGAGCAGTACTTC.

This clonotype was observed a handful of times. The chain links TRBV6-1 to TRBJ1-5; D unclear. Deletions cut 5 bases from V and 0 bases from J, with 5 bases between. The CDR3 totals 13 residues. Germline V gene lookup returns CDR1 MNHNS and CDR2 SASEGT. This CDR3 reads CASSPASNQPQHF. Here the CDR3 DNA reads TGTGCCAGCAGTCCCGCTAGCAATCAGCCCCAGCATTTT.

This clonotype qualifies as medium-sized. This chain joins TRBV6-1 and TRBJ2-4; no definite D call. CDR1 is MNHNS and CDR2 is SASEGT in the germline V gene. The CDR3 is 17 residues long. V lost 6 bases to trimming and J lost 0 bases, with 18 bases between them. The CDR3 coding sequence is TGTGCCAGCAGCCCCCTGTCCACTAACGCAGCCAAAAACATTCAGTACTTC. Protein sequence: CASSPLSTNAAKNIQYF.

The chain recombines TRBV7-9 with TRBJ1-6, with TRBD1 matching over 7 bases. The V gene's germline CDR1 is SEHNR and CDR2 FQNEAQ (reference sequence). V shed 3 bases and J 8 bases; nucleotides not matched to a gene: 4. CDR3 size: 14 residues. CDR3 bases: TGTGCCAGCAGCTTGACAGGGAGGGATTCACCCCTCCACTTT. Its translation is CASSLTGRDSPLHF.

The genes are TRBV7-2 and TRBJ2-4; D is ambiguous. Per germline, CDR1 SGHTA and CDR2 FQGNSA. Between the trimmed V and J ends, which lost 3 bases and 7 bases, there was a span of 7 bases. The CDR3 consists of 12 residues. The CDR3 DNA sequence: TGTGCCAGCAGCTTCGCGAGTAACATTCAGTACTTC. It yields the protein CASSFASNIQYF.

This clonotype was found a few times. This sequence joins TRBV30 and TRBJ1-2; maybe TRBD1 (6 bases). V dropped 0 bases and J dropped 5 bases, with 16 bases sitting between them. The V gene's germline CDR1 is GTSNPN and CDR2 SVGIG (reference sequence). This CDR3 is built from 15 residues. The CDR3 DNA reads as TGTGCCTGGAGTGTACCGAAGGGGGGGGCATATGGCTACACCTTC. It codes for CAWSVPKGGAYGYTF.

CDR3 residues: CSARFRDTGSGNTIYF. The CDR3 coding sequence is TGCAGTGCTAGATTTCGGGACACGGGCTCTGGAAACACCATATATTTT. The chain employs TRBV20-1 and TRBJ1-3, with D possibly matching TRBD1 (6 bases). Looked up from germline, CDR1 is DFQATT and CDR2 is SNEGSKA (reference sequence). CDR3 length: 16 residues. The V end lost 2 bases, the J end lost 0 bases, and 14 bases lay between the germline ends.

V usage is TRBV19 and J usage is TRBJ1-4, with no clear D. This CDR3 is 15 amino acids long. Germline CDR1 reads LNHDA; CDR2 reads SQIVND (reference sequence). The V end lost 1 base, the J end lost 0 bases, and 6 bases lay between the germline ends. The CDR3 spells CASSIVGTTNEKLFF. CDR3 coding DNA: TGTGCCAGTAGTATAGTTGGGACAACTAATGAAAAACTGTTTTTT. Using reference TRBV19 and TRBJ1-4 for the parts outside the CDR3, the full variable domain is DGGITQSPKYLFRKEGQNVTLSCEQNLNHDAMYWYRQDPGQGLRLIYYSQIVNDFQKGDIAEGYSVSREKKESFPLTVTSAQKNPTAFYLCASSIVGTTNEKLFFGSGTQLSVL.

The chain links TRBV6-1 to TRBJ1-5, with 10 bases aligning to TRBD1. There are 14 residues in the CDR3. Germline CDR1 and CDR2: MNHNS and SASEGT. J gave up 7 bases and V 6 bases, and 6 bases lay outside the gene matches. The CDR3: CASSPDRGHQPQHF. The CDR3 nucleotides are TGTGCCAGCAGCCCTGACAGGGGGCACCAGCCCCAGCATTTT.

The chain employs TRBV6-1 and TRBJ2-7, with 11 bases fitting TRBD1. Looked up from germline, CDR1 is MNHNS and CDR2 is SASEGT. The CDR3 covers 13 residues. V shed 6 bases and J 5 bases; nucleotides not matched to a gene: 3. The CDR3: CASRGTGGNEQYF. The CDR3 nucleotides read TGTGCCAGCAGGGGGACAGGGGGTAACGAGCAGTACTTC.

The chain carries TRBV19 and TRBJ2-1; 9 nucleotides line up with TRBD1. Germline CDR1 and CDR2: LNHDA and SQIVND (reference sequence). V shed 6 bases and J 4 bases; nucleotides not matched to a gene: 4. This CDR3 region has 14 residues. CDR3 sequence reads: CASSLQGAYNEQFF. The CDR3 nucleotides read TGTGCCAGTAGCCTACAGGGGGCGTACAATGAGCAGTTCTTC.

The V gene is TRBV21-1, the J gene TRBJ1-5; TRBD1, the table's D call, was not compared with the DNA. TRBV21-1 is described as a pseudogene. The CDR3 has 15 residues. In DNA form, the CDR3 reads TGTGCCAGCAGCAAAGCCGGGGGGGTCCGTCAGCCCCAGCATTTT. Its translation is CASSKAGGVRQPQHF.

By share, this clonotype counts as medium-sized. The chain carries TRBV6-2 or TRBV6-3 and TRBJ1-1, with 7 bases that match TRBD1. CDR3 size: 15 residues. The junction had 13 bases not matched to a gene; V was cut back by 6 bases and J by 6 bases. Germline assignment: CDR1 MNHEY and CDR2 SVGEGT. The CDR3 region is CASSYLGGQIAEAFF. In DNA form, the CDR3 reads TGTGCCAGCAGCTACCTTGGGGGACAGATCGCTGAAGCTTTCTTT.

The gene calls are TRBV20-1 and TRBJ1-2, with 7 bases lining up with TRBD1. The V gene end was trimmed by 5 bases and the J gene end by 3 bases; junction bases not matched to a gene: 3. The length of the CDR3 is 12 residues. Germline CDR1 and CDR2: DFQATT and SNEGSKA (reference sequence). The CDR3 spells CSAGGQHYGYTF. CDR3 nucleotide sequence: TGCAGTGCTGGGGGACAGCACTATGGCTACACCTTC.

The rearrangement uses TRBV19 and TRBJ1-2, with D hard to call. V lost 10 bases to trimming and J lost 4 bases, with 25 bases between them. CDR1 and CDR2 from the germline V gene are LNHDA and SQIVND (reference sequence). This CDR3 has 16 residues. The CDR3 DNA reads as TGTGCCACCAACACCCAAAAGGTCTCTGTAGCCTATGGCTACACCTTC. Residues: CATNTQKVSVAYGYTF.

The chain is built from TRBV7-8 and TRBJ1-1, with D possibly TRBD1 on 5 matching bases. The CDR3 totals 15 residues. The V end was cut by 1 base, the J end by 4 bases, with 13 bases between. The V gene's germline CDR1 is SGHVS and CDR2 FQNEAQ. CDR3 protein: CASSLVLQGGTEAFF. In DNA form, the CDR3 reads TGTGCCAGCAGCTTAGTTCTCCAGGGAGGCACTGAAGCTTTCTTT.

By share, this clonotype ranks as medium-sized. This sequence joins TRBV6-5 and TRBJ1-2; 8 positions match TRBD1. With V trimmed by 0 bases and J by 4 bases, 4 bases remained unmatched. From germline, CDR1 is MNHEY and CDR2 SVGAGI. The CDR3 has 15 amino acids. The CDR3 sequence is CASSYSHRGVYGYTF. The CDR3 DNA sequence: TGTGCCAGCAGTTACTCCCACAGGGGGGTCTATGGCTACACCTTC.

The V and J genes are TRBV12-3 or TRBV12-4 and TRBJ2-7; TRBD2 matches 10 bases. The CDR3 spans 14 residues. V gave up 5 bases and J gave up 2 bases; unmatched junction bases: 3. The CDR3, as DNA: TGTGCCAGCAGTAGTAGCGGGAGGACCTACGAGCAGTACTTC. Its protein is CASSSSGRTYEQYF.

This chain links TRBV9 with TRBJ2-1; 8 bases map to TRBD2. Germline V lookup: CDR1 SGDLS, CDR2 YYNGEE. The length of the CDR3 is 17 residues. V trimming: 0 bases; J trimming: 9 bases; junction bases outside the gene matches: 14. CDR3 protein: CASSVVDSGVNGPEQFF. DNA of the CDR3: TGTGCCAGCAGCGTAGTGGATAGCGGGGTCAACGGTCCTGAGCAGTTCTTC.

This chain joins TRBV5-1 and TRBJ2-3, with 7 bases matching TRBD1. The trim removed 2 bases at V and 5 bases at J, leaving 11 bases unmatched. The V gene's germline CDR1 is SGHRS and CDR2 YFSETQ. This CDR3 spans 16 amino acids. The CDR3 is CASSFRTGGVGDTQYF. As DNA, the CDR3 is TGCGCCAGCAGCTTTCGGACAGGTGGAGTAGGAGATACGCAGTATTTT.

This clonotype is deemed medium-sized. The CDR3 sequence is CSAGTAYGYTF. CDR3 DNA sequence: TGCAGTGCCGGGACAGCCTATGGCTACACCTTC. The chain is built from TRBV20-1 and TRBJ1-2; 7 positions agree with TRBD1. The CDR3 loop spans 11 amino acids. The junction had 2 bases not matched to a gene; V was cut back by 6 bases and J by 4 bases. Per germline, CDR1 DFQATT and CDR2 SNEGSKA (reference sequence).

This clonotype occurred a few times. V and J are TRBV6-1 and TRBJ1-2, with a weak D call TRBD1 (5 bases). V was shortened by 8 bases and J by 10 bases, with 14 bases between the two germline ends. The germline gives CDR1 MNHNS, CDR2 SASEGT. The CDR3 has 11 residues. CDR3 residues: CASSREGSYTF. CDR3 nucleotide sequence: TGTGCCAGCTCAAGGGAGGGGTCCTACACCTTC.

The J gene is TRBJ1-3, the V gene TRBV20-1; weak D call: TRBD1 (5 bases). Deletions cut 0 bases from V and 0 bases from J, with 9 bases between. The CDR3 is 15 amino acids. The V gene's germline CDR1 is DFQATT and CDR2 SNEGSKA (reference sequence). CDR3 DNA: TGCAGTGCTAGAGATGGGGGAGGCTCTGGAAACACCATATATTTT. The encoded protein is CSARDGGGSGNTIYF.

This clonotype ranks as hyperexpanded. The J gene is TRBJ2-3, the V gene TRBV10-3, with D possibly being TRBD1 (6 bases). V gave up 9 bases and J gave up 0 bases, with 10 bases separating them. This CDR3 has 13 amino acids. Germline assignment: CDR1 ENHRY and CDR2 SYGVKD. The CDR3 protein is CAIRDKSTDTQYF. The CDR3 nucleotides are TGTGCCATTAGGGACAAGAGCACAGATACGCAGTATTTT.